The 22 T cell receptor beta chains presented below share a single source sample, sequenced in a study of T cells in Graves' hyperthyroidism and ophthalmopathy. Regions amplified from RNA transcripts were the TCR beta CDR3 regions. Carried out on the TCR CDR3, a first-round RT-PCR used the HTBI primer set. From the multiplex PCR reads, TCRdb called clonotypes with MiXCR, one entry per CDR3 protein. This table holds 350,000 or so distinct CDR3 sequences, over 15% found once. The source material was blood. These receptors all come from a woman aged 40 to 50 with Graves' ophthalmopathy.

The sample holds many counts of this clonotype. The chain joins TRBV6-4 to TRBJ2-2; tentatively, D is TRBD2 (5 bases). This CDR3 has 14 amino acids. V shed 2 bases and J shed 8 bases, with 12 bases lying between them. CDR1 is MRHNA, CDR2 SNTAGT, per germline. DNA for the CDR3: TGTGCCAGCAGTGACCGTCTAGCCGAGGGGGAGCTGTTTTTT. It translates to CASSDRLAEGELFF.

This clonotype was seen many times. The chain has TRBV28 and TRBJ2-7; D remains ambiguous. Trimming removed 3 bases at V and 6 bases at J, with 6 bases between. Germline CDR1 MDHEN, CDR2 SYDVKM. The CDR3 runs to 11 residues. The CDR3: CASSFSVEQYF. The CDR3 nucleotides are TGTGCCAGCAGTTTTTCCGTCGAGCAGTACTTC.

This clonotype was seen many times. The CDR3 protein is CASRTRVGANTGELFF. CDR3 coding DNA: TGTGCCAGTAGAACCAGGGTAGGGGCGAACACCGGGGAGCTGTTTTTT. V gene TRBV19 combines with J gene TRBJ2-2; TRBD1 is a possible D gene (5 bases). The CDR3 totals 16 residues. The V gene's germline CDR1 is LNHDA and CDR2 SQIVND (reference sequence). Trimming cost V 6 bases and J 0 bases, with 14 bases left between them.

This clonotype has just a few counts. J is TRBJ2-2 and V is TRBV12-3 or TRBV12-4; D is undetermined. The CDR3 extends over 11 amino acids. V was shortened by 6 bases and J by 8 bases, with 7 bases between the two germline ends. The CDR3 sequence: CASRDPGELFF. CDR3 sequence (DNA): TGTGCCAGCAGGGACCCGGGGGAGCTGTTTTTT.

This clonotype was recorded at least ten times. The chain combines TRBV5-1 with TRBJ2-7; D remains ambiguous. The CDR3 has 12 amino acids. Trimming left V 6 bases short and J 7 bases short, with 14 bases between. The germline CDR1 and CDR2 sequences are SGHRS and YFSETQ. The CDR3 spells CASMSDDWEQYF. The CDR3 DNA sequence: TGCGCCAGCATGTCGGACGACTGGGAGCAGTACTTC.

This clonotype occurred many times. The chain carries TRBV28 and TRBJ2-5, with TRBD1 as a possible D gene (6 bases). The CDR3 extends over 15 amino acids. Germline assignment: CDR1 MDHEN and CDR2 SYDVKM. The germline V and J ends were trimmed by 3 bases and 3 bases, with 14 bases remaining between them. CDR3 bases: TGTGCCAGCAGTTTTAGGGGCAGGGGTAAAGAGACCCAGTACTTC. Translation: CASSFRGRGKETQYF.

Ten or more counts support this clonotype. The rearrangement uses TRBV6-5 and TRBJ1-1; possibly TRBD1 for D (5 bases). In germline, CDR1 is MNHEY, CDR2 SVGAGI. V lost 2 bases and J 4 bases, leaving 14 bases between the germline ends. The CDR3 totals 15 residues. The CDR3 loop is CASSYGGGGRTEAFF. For the CDR3, the DNA is TGTGCCAGCAGTTACGGGGGGGGTGGACGCACTGAAGCTTTCTTT.

This rearrangement joins TRBV11-2 to TRBJ2-7; 9 bases agree with TRBD2. V dropped 1 base and J dropped 5; count of bases not matched to a gene: 6. CDR1 is SGHAT and CDR2 is FQNNGV in the germline V gene. The CDR3 is 15 amino acids. The CDR3 region is CASSLARGRADEQYF. Here the CDR3 DNA reads TGTGCCAGCAGCTTAGCTCGCGGGAGGGCGGACGAGCAGTACTTC.

This clonotype was detected ten times or more. V gene TRBV7-9 combines with J gene TRBJ2-5, with a weak D call TRBD1 (6 bases). CDR3 length: 13 amino acids. Trimming removed 5 bases from V and 2 bases from J, with 9 bases in between. The V gene's germline CDR1 is SEHNR and CDR2 FQNEAQ (reference sequence). Here the CDR3 DNA reads TGTGCCAGCAGCCGCACAGGGCAAGAGACCCAGTACTTC. Its protein is CASSRTGQETQYF.

This clonotype was observed at least ten times. The chain uses TRBV20-1 and TRBJ1-1; the match to TRBD1 covers 7 bases. Trimming at V came to 3 bases and at J to 5 bases, leaving 9 bases not matched to a gene. Germline V gene lookup returns CDR1 DFQATT and CDR2 SNEGSKA (reference sequence). The CDR3 runs to 14 residues. The CDR3 reads CSASDDRDGTEAFF. The CDR3 nucleotides read TGCAGTGCTAGTGACGACAGGGATGGAACTGAAGCTTTCTTT.

On this clonotype itself: One base away lies a much larger clone, so this may be a sequencing read error. J is TRBJ2-7 and V is TRBV5-1; 8 bases are shared with TRBD1. The germline V gene has CDR1 SGHRS and CDR2 YFSETQ. The junction had 1 base not matched to a gene; V was cut back by 2 bases and J by 9 bases. This CDR3 is 11 amino acids long. The CDR3 DNA follows: TGCGCCAGCAGCTTCGACAGGGGGCAGTACTTC. Translation: CASSFDRGQYF. Combining the CDR3 with reference TRBV5-1 and TRBJ2-7 gives the whole variable domain KAGVTQTPRYLIKTRGQQVTLSCSPISGHRSVSWYQQTPGQGLQFLFEYFSETQRNKGNFPGRFSGRQFSNSRSEMNVSTLELGDSALYLCASSFDRGQYFGPGTRLTVT.

This clonotype has at least ten counts. The junction does not match germline at one end; this may be a read error. The chain has TRBV6-2 or TRBV6-3 and TRBJ1-1, with a possible D match to TRBD1 (5 bases). From germline, CDR1 is MNHEY and CDR2 SVGEGT. The CDR3 loop spans 13 amino acids. The CDR3 is CASRDGGTTEASF. Written as DNA, the CDR3 is TGTGCCAGCAGGGACGGGGGGACCACTGAAGCTTCCTTT.

Many counts were recorded for this clonotype. This chain connects TRBV7-9 to TRBJ2-7, with D perhaps given as TRBD1 or TRBD2 (5 bases each). Trimming shortened V by 5 bases and J by 6 bases, and 8 bases separated the two germline ends. CDR3 size: 11 residues. Per the germline V gene, CDR1 is SEHNR and CDR2 is FQNEAQ (reference sequence). CDR3 nucleotide sequence: TGTGCCAGCAGCGAGGGGTCCGAGCAGTACTTC. This encodes CASSEGSEQYF.

Many counts were recorded for this clonotype. V is TRBV27 and J is TRBJ2-7; no clear D. V lost 1 base and J lost 2, with 9 bases in between. CDR3 length equals 14 residues. CDR1 and CDR2 (germline): MNHEY, SMNVEV (reference sequence). CDR3 sequence: CASSLYGGTYEQYF. DNA of the CDR3: TGTGCCAGCAGTTTATATGGTGGAACCTACGAGCAGTACTTC.

The sample holds many counts of this clonotype. The chain combines TRBV10-3 with TRBJ1-5, with a weak D call TRBD1 (5 bases). The V gene lost 4 bases and the J gene lost 1 base, with 8 bases spanning the gap. This CDR3 has 14 amino acids. The germline V gene encodes CDR1 ENHRY and CDR2 SYGVKD. The CDR3: CAISAAGSNQPQHF. As DNA, the CDR3 is TGTGCCATCAGTGCGGCAGGGAGCAATCAGCCCCAGCATTTT.

This clonotype appeared many times. DNA for the CDR3: TGTGCCAGCAGTTTATCCAACTCGGACACTGAAGCTTTCTTT. Its protein is CASSLSNSDTEAFF. The V and J genes are TRBV12-3 or TRBV12-4 and TRBJ1-1; D unclear. V was cut by 2 bases and J by 3 bases, with 10 bases left in between. The CDR3 is 14 amino acids.

The chain's CDR3 is CASSYSKRNQETQYF. The CDR3 DNA follows: TGTGCCAGCAGTTACTCGAAACGGAACCAAGAGACCCAGTACTTC. The rearrangement joins TRBV6-5 to TRBJ2-5, with no clear D. Germline V gives CDR1 MNHEY, CDR2 SVGAGI. The CDR3 runs to 15 residues. Trimming took 0 bases from V and 0 from J, leaving 8 bases between them.

The chain recombines TRBV5-1 with TRBJ2-2; 15 nucleotides align to TRBD2. V trimming: 0 bases; J trimming: 6 bases; junction bases outside the gene matches: 9. Germline CDR1 and CDR2: SGHRS and YFSETQ. The CDR3 loop spans 19 amino acids. The CDR3 sequence is CASSLGVGLAGGFSGELFF. The CDR3 region has the DNA TGCGCCAGCAGCTTGGGTGTTGGACTAGCGGGAGGGTTCTCCGGGGAGCTGTTTTTT.

This clonotype was recorded at least ten times. The V and J genes are TRBV7-9 and TRBJ2-7; 8 nucleotides match TRBD2. The V gene's germline CDR1 is SEHNR and CDR2 FQNEAQ (reference sequence). The CDR3 loop spans 15 amino acids. With 3 bases clipped from V and 5 bases from J, the junction kept 9 bases outside the gene matches. The DNA of the CDR3 is TGTGCCAGCAGCTTTACGGGAGGGCCGGTGGACGAGCAGTACTTC. Amino acids: CASSFTGGPVDEQYF.

V gene TRBV10-3 combines with J gene TRBJ2-7; D unclear. V lost 11 bases and J lost 2, with 10 bases in between. The V gene's germline CDR1 is ENHRY and CDR2 SYGVKD. The CDR3 extends over 11 amino acids. The CDR3 DNA sequence: TGTGCCGTTAGCAGCGCCTACGAGCAGTACTTC. This translates into CAVSSAYEQYF.

This clonotype was counted at least ten times. The V gene is TRBV5-1, the J gene TRBJ1-3; 8 nucleotides agree with TRBD1. Germline CDR1 reads SGHRS; CDR2 reads YFSETQ. The CDR3 covers 15 residues. J gave up 3 bases and V 3 bases, and 5 bases lay outside the gene matches. The CDR3 DNA follows: TGCGCCAGCAGCTACACCGGGACAGGTGGAAACACCATATATTTT. The encoded protein is CASSYTGTGGNTIYF.

In this sample, this clonotype turned up a few times. Being one base from a much bigger clone, this may be a read error. V gene TRBV2 combines with J gene TRBJ2-7; 14 nucleotides align to TRBD2. The germline V gene has CDR1 SNHLY and CDR2 FYNNEI. CDR3 length: 21 residues. CDR3 sequence reads: CTSSDKGPGTSGSGSSYEQYF. For the CDR3, the DNA is TGTACCAGCAGTGATAAGGGTCCCGGGACTAGCGGGAGCGGGAGCTCCTACGAGCAGTACTTC.